One sample yielded the 15 T cell receptor beta chains listed below, sequenced in a study of Graves' ophthalmopathy and Graves' hyperthyroidism. TCR beta CDR3 amplification used RNA transcripts. HTBI primers were used in a first-round RT-PCR, which preceded a second-round multiplex PCR. One entry per CDR3 protein results from TCRdb running MiXCR on the multiplex PCR reads. The table lists about 550,000 distinct CDR3 sequences, about two fifths of them singletons. The sample comprised peripheral blood or thyroid tissue (not recorded which). These receptors came from an adult man with Graves' hyperthyroidism.

There are many counts of this clonotype. This chain connects TRBV29-1 to TRBJ1-2; TRBD1 matches at 7 bases. Germline assignment: CDR1 SQVTM and CDR2 ANQGSEA. V lost 6 bases, J lost 5 bases, and 9 bases stayed unmatched. This CDR3 is built from 13 residues. CDR3 nucleotides: TGCAGCGTGCGAGAACAGGGGTATTATGGCTACACCTTC. Protein sequence: CSVREQGYYGYTF.

The CDR3 DNA reads TGCGCCAGCGGCGAACCGGGACAGCCGCTCTCCTACGAGCAGTACTTC. This codes for CASGEPGQPLSYEQYF. J is TRBJ2-7 and V is TRBV10-2; 7 nucleotides align to TRBD1. The CDR3 has 16 amino acids. Germline trimming cut 8 bases from V and 0 bases from J; bases unmatched to any gene: 13. The germline CDR1 and CDR2 sequences are WSHSY and SAAADI.

This clonotype was seen repeatedly, ten times or more. The CDR3 here is CASSVGEGWNTEAFF. Here the CDR3 DNA reads TGTGCCAGCAGCGTAGGGGAGGGATGGAACACTGAAGCTTTCTTT. The chain joins TRBV9 to TRBJ1-1; D is unresolved. Germline lookup yields CDR1 SGDLS and CDR2 YYNGEE. Trimming stripped 0 bases from V and 1 base from J, with 10 bases between. The CDR3 length is 15 residues.

This chain joins TRBV18 and TRBJ2-7, with TRBD1 identical over 7 bases. CDR1 and CDR2 from the germline V gene are KGHSH and LQKENI. Losses at the gene ends were 5 bases for V and 2 bases for J; bases not matched to a gene: 3. The CDR3 spans 13 residues. As DNA, the CDR3 is TGTGCCAGCTCAGGACAGGAAACCTACGAGCAGTACTTC. Amino acids: CASSGQETYEQYF.

This clonotype occurred a few times. V and J are TRBV4-1 and TRBJ2-5, with TRBD1 matching 7 bases. The CDR3 has 15 residues. V gave up 0 bases and J gave up 6 bases; unmatched junction bases: 7. The V gene's germline CDR1 is MGHRA and CDR2 YSYEKL. Here the CDR3 reads CASSQDRQGGQTQYF. CDR3 nucleotide sequence: TGCGCCAGCAGCCAAGACCGACAGGGTGGGCAGACCCAGTACTTC.

This clonotype has a count of ten or more. The V call is TRBV10-3, the J call TRBJ2-7, with D perhaps matching TRBD1 (5 bases). V shed 9 bases and J shed 5 bases, with 17 bases lying between them. Germline values: CDR1 ENHRY, CDR2 SYGVKD. The CDR3 has 13 residues. The chain's CDR3 is CAIGAGKGDEQYF. The CDR3 nucleotides read TGTGCCATTGGGGCAGGGAAAGGCGACGAGCAGTACTTC.

This clonotype was counted ten times or more. The CDR3 here is CASSLSQWGQGTSRSSYEQYF. CDR3 in DNA: TGTGCCAGCAGCTTAAGCCAATGGGGACAGGGCACCTCAAGGAGCTCCTACGAGCAGTACTTC. The chain joins TRBV7-9 to TRBJ2-7; 9 positions agree with TRBD1. This CDR3 region has 21 residues. Germline CDR1 SEHNR, CDR2 FQNEAQ (reference sequence). V trimming: 2 bases; J trimming: 0 bases; junction bases outside the gene matches: 20.

On this clonotype itself: Without the conserved terminal phenylalanine or tryptophan, this CDR3 likely stems from a read error. Because the CDR3's place on the DNA is in doubt, the DNA is left out and the CDR3 is given as listed by TCRdb. V usage is TRBV28 and J usage is TRBJ1-2. Germline assignment: CDR1 MDHEN and CDR2 SYDVKM. Ends included, the CDR3 has 9 residues. CDR3 protein: CASSSPAAG.

This clonotype was recorded at least ten times. The V call is TRBV20-1, the J call TRBJ1-5, with TRBD1 as a possible D gene (6 bases). This CDR3 contains 14 residues. Deletions cut 1 base from V and 4 bases from J, with 11 bases between. Germline CDR1 DFQATT, CDR2 SNEGSKA (reference sequence). CDR3 DNA sequence: TGCAGTGCTAGAGGAGAACAGGGAAATCAGCCCCAGCATTTT. Residues: CSARGEQGNQPQHF.

The CDR3 region is CASRPDRGEETQYF. CDR3 coding DNA: TGTGCCAGCAGACCCGACAGGGGAGAAGAGACCCAGTACTTC. The chain is built from TRBV11-1 and TRBJ2-5; the match to TRBD1 covers 8 bases. The CDR3 has 14 amino acids. V trimming: 6 bases; J trimming: 3 bases; junction bases outside the gene matches: 6. The germline CDR1 and CDR2 sequences are SGHAT and FQDESV (reference sequence).

This clonotype came up many times. This chain links TRBV12-3 or TRBV12-4 with TRBJ2-2; 7 bases are a match to TRBD2. The CDR3 runs to 15 residues. With V trimmed by 3 bases and J by 5 bases, 6 bases remained unmatched. CDR3 in DNA: TGTGCCAGCAGTTTCGGCGGGAGCCAAACCGGGGAGCTGTTTTTT. Encoded protein: CASSFGGSQTGELFF.

V and J are TRBV25-1 and TRBJ1-6, with 7 nucleotides matching TRBD1. V lost 2 bases to trimming and J lost 6 bases; unmatched junction nucleotides: 1. Per germline, CDR1 MGHDK and CDR2 SYGVNS. The CDR3 runs 14 residues. The chain's CDR3 is CASSEGQANSPLHF. The CDR3, as DNA: TGTGCCAGCAGTGAAGGACAGGCTAATTCACCCCTCCACTTT.

This clonotype was recorded many times. V usage is TRBV20-1 and J usage is TRBJ2-5, with a weak D call TRBD2 (5 bases). The CDR3 runs to 12 residues. Germline-derived CDR1 and CDR2 are DFQATT and SNEGSKA (reference sequence). Trimming took off 5 bases at V and 5 bases at J, with 12 bases between the two ends. CDR3 bases: TGCAGTGCTGGGAGCGGTGGGGAGACCCAGTACTTC. It codes for CSAGSGGETQYF.

This clonotype was found many times. This sequence joins TRBV4-1 and TRBJ1-2, with 7 bases fitting TRBD1. Per the germline V gene, CDR1 is MGHRA and CDR2 is YSYEKL. The CDR3 consists of 17 residues. The J segment lost 2 bases and the V segment lost 1 base, leaving 10 bases of the junction unmatched. CDR3 DNA: TGCGCCAGCAGCCAAGGCTTCGACAGGGCGCCAAACTATGGCTACACCTTC. Translation: CASSQGFDRAPNYGYTF.

The sample holds many counts of this clonotype. This chain connects TRBV6-5 to TRBJ1-1, with D hard to call. This CDR3 comprises 12 residues. With 2 bases removed from V and 7 bases from J, the gap between germline ends came to 8 bases. The V gene's germline CDR1 is MNHEY and CDR2 SVGAGI. CDR3 DNA sequence: TGTGCCAGCAGTTACAAAGGGCTTGAAGCTTTCTTT. This gives the protein CASSYKGLEAFF.